The 11 T cell receptor beta chains below all came from one sample that was sequenced in a study of shared T cell receptors in the human thymus (dated by TCRdb to about 2021). Library generation was performed with the immunoSEQ multiplex PCR assay. The table was pulled from immuneACCESS by TCRdb, which kept in-frame rearrangements only. Such tables lose some clones; where checked, under half of the loss comes from unresolved V genes, and the rest has no known cause. Counted in this sample were under 850,000 clones; approximately 90% of them appeared once. The leading ten clones occupy roughly 0.0097% of the sample. The same data also went into a second study, on human thymus T cells.

Material for sequencing was thymocytes. These receptors all stem from a boy under three years old with a congenital heart defect. Donor details come from another sample of the same person, matched by shared clones.

The chain couples TRBV18 to TRBJ1-1, with a weak D call TRBD1 (6 bases). The V end was cut by 3 bases, the J end by 4 bases, with 21 bases between. Germline-derived CDR1 and CDR2 are KGHSH and LQKENI. CDR3 length: 17 amino acids. As DNA, the CDR3 is TGTGCCAGCTCACCCCAACAGCAGACAGGTCGGGGCACTGAAGCTTTCTTT. Translation gives CASSPQQQTGRGTEAFF. Variable domain in full (rest from reference TRBV18 and TRBJ1-1): NAGVMQNPRHLVRRRGQEARLRCSPMKGHSHVYWYRQLPEEGLKFMVYLQKENIIDESGMPKERFSAEFPKEGPSILRIQQVVRGDSAAYFCASSPQQQTGRGTEAFFGQGTRLTVV.

The chain has TRBV27 and TRBJ2-7, with TRBD1 as a possible D gene (6 bases). The CDR3 is 16 residues long. Germline CDR1 is MNHEY and CDR2 is SMNVEV (reference sequence). Trimming left V 5 bases short and J 6 bases short, with 23 bases between. The CDR3 DNA reads TGTGCCAGCAGTCCCACTTGGGTGGGACACCGCCTCGAGCAGTACTTC. Protein sequence: CASSPTWVGHRLEQYF.

The chain joins TRBV4-3 to TRBJ2-1; TRBD2 is a possible D gene (6 bases). CDR3 size: 16 residues. V was clipped by 2 bases and J by 10 bases, with 21 bases between them. CDR1 LGHNA and CDR2 YSLEER come from the germline V gene. CDR3 amino acids: CASSQNSLVKEGEQFF. In DNA, the CDR3 is TGCGCCAGCAGCCAAAATTCCCTAGTTAAGGAGGGGGAGCAGTTCTTC.

V and J are TRBV5-6 and TRBJ2-1; 8 bases match TRBD1. Germline trimming cut 3 bases from V and 4 bases from J; bases unmatched to any gene: 3. Germline-derived CDR1 and CDR2 are SGHDT and YYEEEE. The CDR3 contains 14 residues. CDR3 amino acids: CASSSRTGYNEQFF. The CDR3 DNA reads as TGTGCCAGCAGCTCGCGGACAGGGTACAATGAGCAGTTCTTC.

The chain links TRBV4-3 to TRBJ2-2; 7 bases line up with TRBD2. The CDR3 loop spans 15 amino acids. V shed 4 bases and J 6 bases; nucleotides not matched to a gene: 8. Germline values: CDR1 LGHNA, CDR2 YSLEER. Here the CDR3 DNA reads TGCGCCAGCAGCCGGTCGGGCGCGGGGGCCGGGGAGCTGTTTTTT. Its protein is CASSRSGAGAGELFF.

The rearrangement links TRBV10-3 to TRBJ2-7; 10 positions match TRBD1. Germline V lookup: CDR1 ENHRY, CDR2 SYGVKD. The CDR3 totals 17 residues. The trim removed 5 bases at V and 4 bases at J, leaving 14 bases unmatched. Here the CDR3 DNA reads TGTGCCATCAGTAAGAACCCCCGGACAGGGGGGGGGTACGAGCAGTACTTC. It specifies CAISKNPRTGGGYEQYF.

The V call is TRBV25-1, the J call TRBJ2-5, with a tentative D call TRBD1 (5 bases). The V gene lost 1 base and the J gene lost 2 bases, with 11 bases spanning the gap. Germline CDR1 is MGHDK and CDR2 is SYGVNS. CDR3 length: 15 residues. CDR3 nucleotide sequence: TGTGCCAGCAGTGAATCGAACAGGACACAAGAGACCCAGTACTTC. Protein sequence: CASSESNRTQETQYF.

J is TRBJ2-5 and V is TRBV19; 7 positions match TRBD1. Per germline, CDR1 LNHDA and CDR2 SQIVND (reference sequence). Trimming removed 2 bases from V and 5 bases from J; junction bases left unmatched: 8. The CDR3 length is 15 residues. The CDR3 DNA reads TGTGCCAGTAGTATATCTGACAGGGCAGTGGAGACCCAGTACTTC. Translated, it gives CASSISDRAVETQYF.

The gene calls are TRBV4-2 and TRBJ2-3; perhaps TRBD2 as D (6 bases). The germline V gene encodes CDR1 LGHNA and CDR2 YNFKEQ. This CDR3 spans 15 amino acids. Trimming took 4 bases from V and 4 from J, leaving 15 bases between them. The CDR3 sequence is CASSRAGRGPDTQYF. CDR3 coding DNA: TGTGCCAGCAGCCGAGCGGGCCGGGGTCCAGATACGCAGTATTTT.

The V call is TRBV7-6, the J call TRBJ1-1; D is possibly TRBD1 (5 bases). The CDR3 loop spans 14 amino acids. V dropped 0 bases and J dropped 4 bases, with 9 bases sitting between them. Germline CDR1 SGHVS, CDR2 FNYEAQ. The CDR3 spells CASSLAGGTTEAFF. The CDR3 DNA follows: TGTGCCAGCAGCTTAGCGGGGGGGACCACTGAAGCTTTCTTT.

A single count supports this clone. The CDR3 nucleotides read TGTGCCAGCAGTTCGCTACAGGGAAAGGGGTCCTACGAGCAGTACTTC. Its translation: CASSSLQGKGSYEQYF. The V and J genes are TRBV6-5 and TRBJ2-7; tentatively, D is TRBD1 (6 bases). Germline V lookup: CDR1 MNHEY, CDR2 SVGAGI. The CDR3 runs 16 residues. The V end was cut by 4 bases, the J end by 1 base, with 17 bases between.